What follows is one TCR beta chain and its context. This clone was observed a single time. The antigen this receptor binds is unknown. No much larger clone is present one base from it, and per-base qualities are unavailable. Per the germline V gene (reference sequence), LNHNV is the CDR1 and YYDKDF is the CDR2. The CDR3 measures 15 amino acids from cysteine to phenylalanine. Only the CDR3 DNA stays, 45 bases, in frame from base 1. V loses 0 bases of germline sequence and J loses 0 bases, and the interval between the two ends is 8 bases. This sample is part of a study of blood T cell repertoires in COVID-19 (dated by TCRdb to 2020 to 2022). Turning to the overall study: Samples covering the acute and convalescent phases of COVID-19 were provided by collaborators in the United States, Italy and Spain. The material from the prospective study consisted of cDNA or gDNA derived from T cells, B-cell-depleted T cells, or PBMCs. The dataset comprised deeply sampled blood TCRbeta repertoires from subjects exposed to, actively infected with, or recovered from COVID-19. The repertoires were made available in a free public database intended to serve as a resource for research on the immune response to SARS-CoV-2. The samples were drawn from two sources: the first 160 participants of the ongoing ImmuneRACE study, and about 1,300 subjects contributed by 6 global collaborators. A de-identified subject ID, COVID-19 status, age in years and sex were almost always included in the sample metadata. Where available, HLA class I and class II types were taken from metadata supplied by the sample provider and were not determined by assay-based typing. What the research found in general, with its limitations: The quantity of clinical and demographic metadata differed by source and by participant and was supplied without curation.

Whole blood was collected in K2EDTA tubes by collaborating institutions according to the institutions' own protocols. For TCRbeta analysis, collaborators shipped samples as frozen whole blood, isolated PBMCs, or DNA extracted from either of those sample types. TCRbeta CDR3 regions were amplified from genomic DNA using the immunoSEQ Assay, a bias-controlled multiplex PCR. On the study's bioinformatics: The number of nucleated cells in each sample was estimated by amplification of reference gene primers within the assay. Sequence reads were collapsed and filtered to measure the absolute abundance of every unique TCRbeta CDR3 rearrangement. Productive Simpson clonality was computed per sample as the square root of Simpson's diversity index over productive rearrangements. Here the immuneACCESS table is served through TCRdb, limited to in-frame sequences with V and J called. Missing clones are a known gap in these copies; in checked studies unresolved V genes cover under half, and the rest lacks a known reason. That table furnishes V, J and clone size, whereas the DNA furnished D and trimming. The table for this sample lists under 65,000 clones; 70% to 85% of them were counted only once. The ten largest clones represent around 5.4% of the sample.

The source material was peripheral blood. The TCR originated in an older woman with acute or convalescent COVID-19. This chain joins TRBV15 to TRBJ1-2; the D gene is unclear. The CDR3 is CATSREPGTNYGYTF. The bases are TGTGCCACCAGCAGAGAGCCGGGAACTAACTATGGCTACACCTTC.